This T cell receptor (beta chain) is drawn from a study of blood T cell repertoires in COVID-19. The CDR3 is made up of 16 amino acids. CDR1 and CDR2 (germline): SGHRS, YFSETQ. The trim removed 7 bases at V and 2 bases at J, leaving 14 bases unmatched. Per the authors' pipeline: From reference gene primer amplification, estimates of nucleated cell counts were derived. Assay used: immunoSEQ multiplex PCR; TCRdb lists only in-frame clones, some missing. That table is the source of V, J and clone size, and D and trimming were worked out from the DNA. The table has about 97,000 clones, 84% seen once. This clonotype originated in a human donor in a cohort sampled during active COVID-19. The sequenced sample was peripheral blood. The rearrangement joins TRBV5-1 to TRBJ2-5; TRBD2 matches 7 bases. For the CDR3, the DNA is TGCGCCAGCCGCAGTCCCAGCGGGGAGATACAAGAGACCCAGTACTTC. Amino acids: CASRSPSGEIQETQYF.